The sequence of this T cell receptor (beta chain) was determined in a study of spatial heterogeneity in lung cancer. In the study overall: Matched bulk RNA-seq yielded a T cell module score, and TCR transcript counts in tumor regions correlated strongly with that score. Regarding the study as a whole: Tracking of tumor mutation counts was seen in expanded intratumoral alpha and beta TCR counts. Coverage was estimated at approximately 7% of tumor T cells for alpha chains and 13% for beta chains.

In germline, CDR1 is LGHDT, CDR2 YNNKEL (reference sequence). This CDR3 region has 12 residues. J lost 12 bases, V lost 4 bases, and 7 bases had no gene match. Time point given: sample taken at primary tumor resection. The cohort: about 79 early-stage, untreated non-small cell lung cancer patients. All TCR cDNA molecules were individually tagged with a unique molecular identifier. TCRdb re-called the 5' RACE reads through MiXCR, storing one row per CDR3 protein. This table has 10,000 or so distinct CDR3 sequences, 6.5% to 9% appearing once. This clonotype is classed as medium-sized. The antigen remains undetermined.

The chain combines TRBV3-1 with TRBJ2-3, with 7 bases fitting TRBD2. The specimen was lung tumor tissue, collected at surgery. This clonotype was sampled from a male donor with early-stage non-small cell lung cancer. In DNA, the CDR3 is TGTGCCAGCAGCCCCACCGGGACTATCCAGTATTTT. Its translation: CASSPTGTIQYF.